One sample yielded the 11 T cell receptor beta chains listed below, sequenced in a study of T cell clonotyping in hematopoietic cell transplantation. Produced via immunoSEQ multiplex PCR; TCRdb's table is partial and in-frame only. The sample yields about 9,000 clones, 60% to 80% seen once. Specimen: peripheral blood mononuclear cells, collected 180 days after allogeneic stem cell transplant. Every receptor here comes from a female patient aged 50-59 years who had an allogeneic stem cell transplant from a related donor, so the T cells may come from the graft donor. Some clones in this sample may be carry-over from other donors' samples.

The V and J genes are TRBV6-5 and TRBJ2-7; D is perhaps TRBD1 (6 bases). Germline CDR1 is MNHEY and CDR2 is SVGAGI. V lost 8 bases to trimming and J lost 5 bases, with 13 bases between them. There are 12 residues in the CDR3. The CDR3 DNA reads TGTGCCAGCGAGGGTCCAGGGGACGAGCAGTACTTC. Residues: CASEGPGDEQYF.

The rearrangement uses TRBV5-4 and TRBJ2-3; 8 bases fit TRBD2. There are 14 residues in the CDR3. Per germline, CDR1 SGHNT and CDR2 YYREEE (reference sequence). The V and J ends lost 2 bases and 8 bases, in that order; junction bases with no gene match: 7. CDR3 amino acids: CASSLAGAEGTQYF. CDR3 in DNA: TGTGCCAGCAGCTTAGCGGGGGCGGAGGGTACGCAGTATTTT.

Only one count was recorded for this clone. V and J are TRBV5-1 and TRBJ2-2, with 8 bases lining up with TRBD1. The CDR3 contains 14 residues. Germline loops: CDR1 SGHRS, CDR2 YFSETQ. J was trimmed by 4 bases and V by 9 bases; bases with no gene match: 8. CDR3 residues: CATRQGSGTGELFF. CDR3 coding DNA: TGCGCCACCAGACAGGGGTCAGGCACCGGGGAGCTGTTTTTT.

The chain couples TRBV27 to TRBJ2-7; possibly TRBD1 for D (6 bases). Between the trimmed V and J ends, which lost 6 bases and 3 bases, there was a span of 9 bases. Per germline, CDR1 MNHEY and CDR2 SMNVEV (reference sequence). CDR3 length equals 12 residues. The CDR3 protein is CASRGQYYEQYF. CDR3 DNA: TGTGCCAGCAGGGGACAATACTACGAGCAGTACTTC.

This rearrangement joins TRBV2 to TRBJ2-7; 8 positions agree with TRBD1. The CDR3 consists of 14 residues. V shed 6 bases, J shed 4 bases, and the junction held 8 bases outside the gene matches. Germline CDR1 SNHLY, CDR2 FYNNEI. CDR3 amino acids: CASRWTGLQYEQYF. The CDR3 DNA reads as TGTGCCAGCAGGTGGACAGGGCTTCAATACGAGCAGTACTTC.

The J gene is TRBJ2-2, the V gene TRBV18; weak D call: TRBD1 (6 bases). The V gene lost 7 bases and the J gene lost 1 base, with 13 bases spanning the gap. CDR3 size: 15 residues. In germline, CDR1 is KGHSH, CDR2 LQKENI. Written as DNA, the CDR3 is TGTGCCAGCTGGCAGGGGTCCATGAACACCGGGGAGCTGTTTTTT. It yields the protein CASWQGSMNTGELFF.

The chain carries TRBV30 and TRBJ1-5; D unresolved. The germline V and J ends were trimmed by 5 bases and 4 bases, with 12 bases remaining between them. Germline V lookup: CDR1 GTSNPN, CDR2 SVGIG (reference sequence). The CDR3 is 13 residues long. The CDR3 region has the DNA TGTGCCTGGTCCGGAGACGTTAATCAGCCCCAGCATTTT. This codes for CAWSGDVNQPQHF. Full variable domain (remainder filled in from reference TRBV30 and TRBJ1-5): SQTIHQWPATLVQPVGSPLSLECTVEGTSNPNLYWYRQAAGRGLQLLFYSVGIGQISSEVPQNLSASRPQDRQFILSSKKLLLSDSGFYLCAWSGDVNQPQHFGDGTRLSIL.

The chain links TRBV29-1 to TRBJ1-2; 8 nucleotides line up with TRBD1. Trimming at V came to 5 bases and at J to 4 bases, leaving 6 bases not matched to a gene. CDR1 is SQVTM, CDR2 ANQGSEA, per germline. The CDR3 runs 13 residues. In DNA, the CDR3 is TGCAGCGTTTTTGGACAGGGTGGCTATGGCTACACCTTC. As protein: CSVFGQGGYGYTF.

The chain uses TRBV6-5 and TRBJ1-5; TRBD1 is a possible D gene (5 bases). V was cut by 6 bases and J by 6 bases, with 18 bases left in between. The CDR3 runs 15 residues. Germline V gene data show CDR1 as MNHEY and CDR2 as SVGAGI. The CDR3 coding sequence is TGTGCCAGCAGCTCCCAGGGAGCTAGGGGTCAGCCCCAGCATTTT. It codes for CASSSQGARGQPQHF.

CDR3 nucleotide sequence: TGTGCCTGGATGGGGCCCAAGACAGGGGTCCCGCGGGAGCAGTACTTC. Translating it yields CAWMGPKTGVPREQYF. The rearrangement links TRBV30 to TRBJ2-7; 8 bases are shared with TRBD1. V dropped 4 bases and J dropped 7; count of bases not matched to a gene: 18. This CDR3 is built from 16 residues. The germline gives CDR1 GTSNPN, CDR2 SVGIG (reference sequence). The entire variable domain, with the rest obtained from reference TRBV30 and TRBJ2-7, is as follows: SQTIHQWPATLVQPVGSPLSLECTVEGTSNPNLYWYRQAAGRGLQLLFYSVGIGQISSEVPQNLSASRPQDRQFILSSKKLLLSDSGFYLCAWMGPKTGVPREQYFGPGTRLTVT.

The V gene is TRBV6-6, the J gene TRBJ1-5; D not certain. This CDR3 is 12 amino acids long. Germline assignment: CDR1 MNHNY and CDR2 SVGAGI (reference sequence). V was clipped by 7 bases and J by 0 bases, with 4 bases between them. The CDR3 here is CASKDSNQPQHF. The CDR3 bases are TGTGCCAGCAAGGATAGCAATCAGCCCCAGCATTTT.